This record looks at one T cell receptor (beta chain) sequence and its context. Antigen specificity is unknown. Generated by immunoSEQ multiplex PCR, the TCRdb table keeps only in-frame clones and is missing some. The top ten clones hold around 1.9% of a sample with about 67,000 clones, 89% of them seen once. This sample is drawn from a study of a mutant IDH1 vaccine in newly diagnosed glioma. Across the study: Antecedent treatment encompassed radiotherapy, temozolomide, or their combination; the majority received both.

Specified time point: week 11, during vaccination. Doses of 300 ug of mutant IDH1 20-mer peptide were given with topical imiquimod. V lost 2 bases, J lost 3 bases, and 2 bases stayed unmatched. The CDR3 is made up of 15 amino acids. CDR1 SGHTA and CDR2 FQGNSA come from the germline V gene. The TCR sequence derives from a man in his forties or fifties with glioma. The chain uses TRBV7-2 and TRBJ1-5, with TRBD1 matching over 9 bases. The material sequenced was PBMCs, taken from a glioma patient whose treatment included an IDH1 peptide vaccine. This CDR3 is CASSLRTGDNQPQHF. The CDR3 DNA reads as TGTGCCAGCAGCTTACGGACAGGGGACAATCAGCCCCAGCATTTT.